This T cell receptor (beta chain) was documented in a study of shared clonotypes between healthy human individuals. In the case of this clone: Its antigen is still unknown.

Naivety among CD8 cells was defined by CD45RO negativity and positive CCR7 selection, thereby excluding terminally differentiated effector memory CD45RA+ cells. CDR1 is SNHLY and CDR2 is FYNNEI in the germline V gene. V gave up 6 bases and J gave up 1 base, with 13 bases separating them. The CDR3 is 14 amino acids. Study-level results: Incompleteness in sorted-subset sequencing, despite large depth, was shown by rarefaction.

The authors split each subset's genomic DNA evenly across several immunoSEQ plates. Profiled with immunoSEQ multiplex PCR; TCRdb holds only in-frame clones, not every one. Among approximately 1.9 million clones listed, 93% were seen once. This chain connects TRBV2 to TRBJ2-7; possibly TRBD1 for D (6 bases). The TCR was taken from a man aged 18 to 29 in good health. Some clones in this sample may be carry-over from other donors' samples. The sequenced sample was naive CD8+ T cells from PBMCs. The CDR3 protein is CASRVDSLSYEQYF. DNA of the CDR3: TGTGCCAGCAGAGTGGACAGCCTATCCTACGAGCAGTACTTC.